This entry lists 26 T cell receptor beta chains sequenced from one sample in a study of T cells in Graves' hyperthyroidism and ophthalmopathy. Amplification of TCR beta CDR3 regions was performed using RNA transcripts as template. With the HTBI primer set, the TCR CDR3 went through a first round of RT-PCR. TCRdb re-called the multiplex PCR reads through MiXCR, storing one row per CDR3 protein. In the table there are around 760,000 distinct CDR3 sequences, about 35% of which are singletons. Material for sequencing was blood. Every receptor here comes from a middle-aged woman with Graves' hyperthyroidism.

This clonotype turned up a few times. The J gene is TRBJ2-7, the V gene TRBV4-1; TRBD1 is a possible D gene (6 bases). This CDR3 is built from 15 residues. Trimming stripped 3 bases from V and 0 bases from J, with 12 bases between. CDR1 and CDR2 from the germline V gene are MGHRA and YSYEKL. CDR3 in DNA: TGCGCCAGCAGCCACATAAGGGACATCTCCTACGAGCAGTACTTC. Translated: CASSHIRDISYEQYF.

This clonotype was observed a few times. V gene TRBV9 combines with J gene TRBJ2-2; tentatively, D is TRBD2 (7 bases). The CDR3 runs to 20 residues. Germline V gene data show CDR1 as SGDLS and CDR2 as YYNGEE. V was pared by 1 base and J by 5 bases, with 27 bases between. CDR3 sequence (DNA): TGTGCCAGCAGCGTAACGGTTTCGGCTCTTGCGGGGGCGCATACCGGGGAGCTGTTTTTT. This codes for CASSVTVSALAGAHTGELFF.

This clonotype turned up a few times. The chain recombines TRBV7-2 with TRBJ1-5; D possibly corresponds to TRBD1 (6 bases). V was pared by 5 bases and J by 7 bases, with 12 bases between. CDR1 and CDR2 from the germline V gene are SGHTA and FQGNSA. This CDR3 comprises 13 residues. CDR3 DNA sequence: TGTGCCAGCAGCCGTGGGACACTACAGCCCCAGCATTTT. Amino acids: CASSRGTLQPQHF.

This clonotype has more than one count but fewer than ten. Relative to the germline gene, one junction end is altered; a read error may explain this. V and J are TRBV10-3 and TRBJ1-2; 7 nucleotides match TRBD1. Germline values: CDR1 ENHRY, CDR2 SYGVKD. The CDR3 spans 16 residues. The CDR3 reads CASSSPGQDLNYGYTF. The CDR3 DNA sequence: TGTGCCAGCAGTTCCCCAGGACAGGACCTGAACTATGGCTACACCTTC.

This clonotype was counted at least ten times. J is TRBJ2-2 and V is TRBV19, with 14 bases aligning to TRBD2. In germline, CDR1 is LNHDA, CDR2 SQIVND (reference sequence). Trimming at V came to 8 bases and at J to 1 base, leaving 9 bases not matched to a gene. This CDR3 region has 18 residues. The CDR3 DNA follows: TGTGCCAGTCTCGGGCTTGGACTAGCGGGGGGGAACACCGGGGAGCTGTTTTTT. Amino acid sequence: CASLGLGLAGGNTGELFF. Full variable domain (missing parts from reference TRBV19 and TRBJ2-2): DGGITQSPKYLFRKEGQNVTLSCEQNLNHDAMYWYRQDPGQGLRLIYYSQIVNDFQKGDIAEGYSVSREKKESFPLTVTSAQKNPTAFYLCASLGLGLAGGNTGELFFGEGSRLTVL.

The rearrangement joins TRBV7-2 to TRBJ2-7; tentatively, D is TRBD1 or TRBD2 (7 bases each). Germline V gene lookup returns CDR1 SGHTA and CDR2 FQGNSA. The CDR3 is 14 amino acids. Trimming took off 8 bases at V and 3 bases at J, with 17 bases between the two ends. In DNA, the CDR3 is TGTGCCAGCTCAGGGGGGGGACAGAGCTACGAGCAGTACTTC. Residues: CASSGGGQSYEQYF.

This clonotype was counted only a few times. V is TRBV7-4 and J is TRBJ2-7; 8 bases map to TRBD1. The CDR3 is 17 amino acids. The V gene end was trimmed by 6 bases and the J gene end by 1 base; junction bases not matched to a gene: 14. Germline lookup yields CDR1 SGHVT and CDR2 SQSDAQ. The CDR3 loop is CASRQKRTGRCSYEQYF. The CDR3 DNA reads TGTGCCAGCAGGCAAAAAAGGACAGGGAGATGTTCCTACGAGCAGTACTTC.

This chain joins TRBV5-1 and TRBJ2-5, with D possibly being TRBD2 (5 bases). V lost 1 base and J 7 bases, leaving 14 bases between the germline ends. Germline V gene sequence: CDR1 SGHRS, CDR2 YFSETQ. The CDR3 covers 14 residues. The CDR3 DNA reads as TGCGCCAGCAGCTTGCTAGCTCGCCCGGGGACCCAGTACTTC. It encodes CASSLLARPGTQYF.

A few counts support this clonotype. This rearrangement joins TRBV6-1 to TRBJ1-2; TRBD1 agrees at 7 bases. CDR1 is MNHNS and CDR2 is SASEGT in the germline V gene. The trim removed 5 bases at V and 7 bases at J, leaving 10 bases unmatched. The CDR3 totals 14 residues. CDR3 protein: CASSLTLQGSGYTF. The CDR3, as DNA: TGTGCCAGCAGTCTAACATTACAGGGGAGTGGCTACACCTTC.

The gene calls are TRBV5-1 and TRBJ1-1; the D gene is possibly TRBD1 (6 bases). The CDR3 runs 16 residues. CDR1 and CDR2 (germline): SGHRS, YFSETQ. Trimming left V 4 bases short and J 3 bases short, with 19 bases between. CDR3 region: CASSLGQRGGYTEAFF. In DNA, the CDR3 is TGCGCCAGCAGCCTAGGACAGCGCGGTGGATACACTGAAGCTTTCTTT. Looking up the rest from reference TRBV5-1 and TRBJ1-1 gives the full variable domain: KAGVTQTPRYLIKTRGQQVTLSCSPISGHRSVSWYQQTPGQGLQFLFEYFSETQRNKGNFPGRFSGRQFSNSRSEMNVSTLELGDSALYLCASSLGQRGGYTEAFFGQGTRLTVV.

This clonotype was detected many times. The CDR3 region is CASSVGGGYNSEQYF. CDR3 nucleotide sequence: TGTGCCAGCAGCGTAGGAGGAGGGTATAACTCGGAGCAGTACTTC. This chain uses TRBV9 with TRBJ2-7; a possible D gene is TRBD2 (6 bases). This CDR3 contains 15 residues. The germline V gene has CDR1 SGDLS and CDR2 YYNGEE. Trimming took off 0 bases at V and 7 bases at J, with 17 bases between the two ends. Complete variable domain (other parts from reference TRBV9 and TRBJ2-7): DSGVTQTPKHLITATGQRVTLRCSPRSGDLSVYWYQQSLDQGLQFLIQYYNGEERAKGNILERFSAQQFPDLHSELNLSSLELGDSALYFCASSVGGGYNSEQYFGPGTRLTVT.

This clonotype was seen just once. The V call is TRBV20-1, the J call TRBJ1-1; D unresolved. Germline CDR1 and CDR2: DFQATT and SNEGSKA (reference sequence). The CDR3 consists of 13 residues. Trimming pared 4 bases from V and 1 base from J, leaving 10 bases between. CDR3: CSAIARGNTEAFF. CDR3 DNA: TGCAGTGCTATCGCCCGGGGGAACACTGAAGCTTTCTTT.

The chain couples TRBV20-1 to TRBJ2-7, with 8 bases fitting TRBD2. Germline CDR1 and CDR2: DFQATT and SNEGSKA (reference sequence). The CDR3 has 12 amino acids. Unmatched junction bases numbered 2, after V lost 5 bases and J lost 2 bases. This chain's CDR3 is CSAAGGTYEQYF. CDR3 nucleotide sequence: TGCAGTGCTGCGGGGGGAACCTACGAGCAGTACTTC.

The chain couples TRBV4-1 to TRBJ1-5; TRBD1 matches 7 bases. The CDR3 has 16 amino acids. After removal of 1 base from V and 6 bases from J, the junction contained 9 bases not matched to a gene. Looked up from germline, CDR1 is MGHRA and CDR2 is YSYEKL. CDR3 region: CASSQGGTVGSQPQHF. The CDR3 DNA reads as TGCGCCAGCAGCCAAGGGGGGACAGTGGGCAGTCAGCCCCAGCATTTT.

This sequence joins TRBV28 and TRBJ2-5; D possibly corresponds to TRBD2 (5 bases). CDR1 and CDR2 from the germline V gene are MDHEN and SYDVKM. The V and J ends lost 6 bases and 4 bases respectively, with 18 bases between them. The CDR3 runs to 15 residues. The DNA for the CDR3 is TGTGCCAGCAGCCCTGGAGGCCGGGGTCGAGAGACCCAGTACTTC. This encodes CASSPGGRGRETQYF. Full variable domain (outside the CDR3, taken from reference TRBV28 and TRBJ2-5): DVKVTQSSRYLVKRTGEKVFLECVQDMDHENMFWYRQDPGLGLRLIYFSYDVKMKEKGDIPEGYSVSREKKERFSLILESASTNQTSMYLCASSPGGRGRETQYFGPGTRLLVL.

This rearrangement joins TRBV29-1 to TRBJ1-1; D ambiguous. CDR1 is SQVTM and CDR2 is ANQGSEA in the germline V gene. Trimming removed 8 bases from V and 2 bases from J, with 12 bases in between. CDR3 length equals 12 residues. In DNA, the CDR3 is TGCAGCATCTTCGCTAGCAACACTGAAGCTTTCTTT. This encodes CSIFASNTEAFF.

This clonotype turned up a few times. The chain is built from TRBV5-1 and TRBJ1-5; 11 bases are shared with TRBD1. Germline V gene data show CDR1 as SGHRS and CDR2 as YFSETQ. The trim removed 4 bases at V and 2 bases at J, leaving 5 bases unmatched. The CDR3 consists of 16 residues. The chain's CDR3 is CASSGGTGGGNQPQHF. In DNA form, the CDR3 reads TGCGCCAGCAGCGGCGGGACAGGGGGGGGCAATCAGCCCCAGCATTTT.

The chain uses TRBV12-3 or TRBV12-4 and TRBJ1-6, with a tentative D call TRBD1 (5 bases). V was trimmed by 8 bases and J by 7 bases, leaving 18 bases between them. This CDR3 comprises 15 residues. DNA of the CDR3: TGTGCCAGCTCACCATCCGAGGGACGGAATTCACCCCTCCACTTT. It translates to CASSPSEGRNSPLHF.

V gene TRBV10-3 combines with J gene TRBJ2-3, with 7 bases identical to TRBD2. This CDR3 has 16 amino acids. Germline V lookup: CDR1 ENHRY, CDR2 SYGVKD. Losses at the gene ends were 8 bases for V and 0 bases for J; bases not matched to a gene: 11. CDR3 sequence: CAIGPLSGTSTDTQYF. In DNA form, the CDR3 reads TGTGCCATCGGACCCCTAAGCGGGACTAGCACAGATACGCAGTATTTT.

This chain links TRBV5-1 with TRBJ2-6; D is ambiguous. Germline V CDR1 and CDR2: SGHRS, YFSETQ. V was pared by 2 bases and J by 0 bases, with 6 bases between. There are 15 residues in the CDR3. The CDR3 reads CASSFTGSGANVLTF. CDR3 nucleotides: TGCGCCAGCAGCTTCACGGGCTCTGGGGCCAACGTCCTGACTTTC. Filled out from reference TRBV5-1 and TRBJ2-6, the complete variable domain reads KAGVTQTPRYLIKTRGQQVTLSCSPISGHRSVSWYQQTPGQGLQFLFEYFSETQRNKGNFPGRFSGRQFSNSRSEMNVSTLELGDSALYLCASSFTGSGANVLTFGAGSRLTVL.

This clonotype was counted many times. The chain has TRBV6-5 and TRBJ1-2; 7 bases line up with TRBD1. There are 14 residues in the CDR3. Germline V gene data show CDR1 as MNHEY and CDR2 as SVGAGI. V lost 5 bases, J lost 7 bases, and 10 bases stayed unmatched. The CDR3 sequence is CASSNDRAVGGYTF. The CDR3 nucleotides read TGTGCCAGCAGTAACGACAGGGCCGTGGGTGGCTACACCTTC.

V and J are TRBV15 and TRBJ2-1; 7 bases agree with TRBD1. The junction had 10 bases not matched to a gene; V was cut back by 4 bases and J by 4 bases. CDR1 LNHNV and CDR2 YYDKDF come from the germline V gene (reference sequence). The CDR3 covers 16 residues. The CDR3 loop is CATSKLDRDSYNEQFF. CDR3 coding DNA: TGTGCCACCAGCAAACTGGACCGGGACAGTTACAATGAGCAGTTCTTC.

The V and J genes are TRBV10-3 and TRBJ2-3, with a tentative D call TRBD1 (6 bases). Germline V CDR1 and CDR2: ENHRY, SYGVKD. The CDR3 consists of 15 residues. V lost 1 base and J lost 2, with 10 bases in between. CDR3 nucleotide sequence: TGTGCCATCAGTGAGTGGGACACCGACACAGATACGCAGTATTTT. Translated: CAISEWDTDTDTQYF.

The chain joins TRBV29-1 to TRBJ2-1; possibly TRBD2 for D (7 bases). From germline, CDR1 is SQVTM and CDR2 ANQGSEA. The CDR3 sequence is 16 residues long. V was clipped by 7 bases and J by 1 base, with 20 bases between them. CDR3 region: CSGETTGGTSYNEQFF. CDR3 sequence (DNA): TGCAGCGGTGAGACTACGGGGGGCACGTCCTACAATGAGCAGTTCTTC.

The chain couples TRBV5-1 to TRBJ1-3; D uncertain. Trimming took off 0 bases at V and 0 bases at J, with 7 bases between the two ends. The CDR3 has 15 residues. CDR1 is SGHRS, CDR2 YFSETQ, per germline. The CDR3 DNA reads TGCGCCAGCAGCTTGGGACTGATCTCTGGAAACACCATATATTTT. As protein: CASSLGLISGNTIYF.

This clonotype has only a few counts. The chain carries TRBV9 and TRBJ2-7; TRBD1 is a possible D gene (8 bases). Germline V CDR1 and CDR2: SGDLS, YYNGEE. Trimming took off 5 bases at V and 7 bases at J, with 22 bases between the two ends. The CDR3 is 15 amino acids. The CDR3 DNA follows: TGTGCCAGCAGTCCCAGGGGGCTGGGGAGGGAGGAGCAGTACTTC. This codes for CASSPRGLGREEQYF.